Following are 24 T cell receptor beta chains from one sample sequenced in a study of T cells after yellow fever vaccination. TCRdb ran MiXCR on the 5' RACE reads and lists one entry per CDR3 protein. This sample has approximately 180,000 distinct CDR3 sequences, with approximately 6.2% found just once. The sample in question was CD4+ T cells sorted from PBMCs, obtained on the day of the first yellow fever vaccination. The receptors shown here come from a young man who received the YFV17D yellow fever vaccine.

The rearrangement uses TRBV2 and TRBJ1-1, with D perhaps TRBD1 (6 bases). Trimming took off 7 bases at V and 6 bases at J, with 18 bases between the two ends. The CDR3 contains 14 residues. Germline V gene lookup returns CDR1 SNHLY and CDR2 FYNNEI. The CDR3 bases are TGTGCCAGCACTTCCGATCAGGGGCTTCCTGAAGCTTTCTTT. Its protein is CASTSDQGLPEAFF.

This clonotype was seen only a few times. The V call is TRBV7-8, the J call TRBJ2-1; the D gene is possibly TRBD2 (6 bases). CDR1 is SGHVS and CDR2 is FQNEAQ in the germline V gene. The CDR3 consists of 17 residues. V lost 4 bases and J 1 base, leaving 17 bases between the germline ends. CDR3 bases: TGTGCCAGCAGCTCACGAGCGTCCGGGGGTTCCTACAATGAGCAGTTCTTC. Translating gives CASSSRASGGSYNEQFF.

V and J are TRBV20-1 and TRBJ2-1, with 11 bases lining up with TRBD2. Germline V gene lookup returns CDR1 DFQATT and CDR2 SNEGSKA (reference sequence). The CDR3 is made up of 15 amino acids. J gave up 3 bases and V 6 bases, and 7 bases lay outside the gene matches. The CDR3 region has the DNA TGCAGTGCCCGTACCCTAGCGGGGGGCTACAATGAGCAGTTCTTC. It codes for CSARTLAGGYNEQFF.

This clonotype was seen repeatedly, ten times or more. The chain employs TRBV4-3 and TRBJ2-5; no clear D gene. The germline V and J ends were trimmed by 3 bases and 1 base, with 12 bases remaining between them. This CDR3 is built from 15 residues. The germline CDR1 and CDR2 sequences are LGHNA and YSLEER. CDR3 coding DNA: TGCGCCAGCAGCCAGGGTTTAGGAGTCCAAGAGACCCAGTACTTC. Residues: CASSQGLGVQETQYF.

This clonotype was counted only a few times. The chain carries TRBV4-2 and TRBJ2-1; D is possibly TRBD1 or TRBD2 (6 bases each). This CDR3 region has 15 residues. Germline assignment: CDR1 LGHNA and CDR2 YNFKEQ. V dropped 0 bases and J dropped 3 bases, with 9 bases sitting between them. The CDR3 nucleotides are TGTGCCAGCAGCCAAGACCGGGGGCACTACAATGAGCAGTTCTTC. Its translation: CASSQDRGHYNEQFF.

This clonotype was seen only a few times. The chain recombines TRBV6-1 with TRBJ1-4; unclear D gene. The CDR3 is 15 residues long. V was cut by 0 bases and J by 4 bases, with 9 bases left in between. CDR1 and CDR2 from the germline V gene are MNHNS and SASEGT. The CDR3 DNA reads as TGTGCCAGCAGTGAAGCTGCCGGGATTAATGAAAAACTGTTTTTT. Its protein product is CASSEAAGINEKLFF.

This clonotype was counted at least ten times. CDR3 DNA: TGTGCCAGCAGCGCGCGGGGGGGCGGTAATGAGCAGTTCTTC. Its protein product is CASSARGGGNEQFF. The V call is TRBV7-3, the J call TRBJ2-1; 9 bases are shared with TRBD2. This CDR3 contains 14 residues. With 5 bases clipped from V and 7 bases from J, the junction kept 6 bases outside the gene matches. CDR1 is SGHTA, CDR2 FQGTGA, per germline.

This clonotype was seen a handful of times. CDR3 sequence: CASSSTGGRYEQYF. The CDR3 region has the DNA TGTGCCAGCAGCTCGACAGGGGGCCGATACGAGCAGTACTTC. The rearrangement uses TRBV7-8 and TRBJ2-7, with 10 bases identical to TRBD1. Looked up from germline, CDR1 is SGHVS and CDR2 is FQNEAQ. Trimming cost V 4 bases and J 4 bases; bases outside gene matches: 4. The CDR3 length is 14 residues. Complete variable domain (other parts from reference TRBV7-8 and TRBJ2-7): GAGVSQSPRYKVAKRGQDVALRCDPISGHVSLFWYQQALGQGPEFLTYFQNEAQLDKSGLPSDRFFAERPEGSVSTLKIQRTQQEDSAVYLCASSSTGGRYEQYFGPGTRLTVT.

The chain joins TRBV20-1 to TRBJ1-5, with D unresolved. The CDR3 spans 14 residues. V was pared by 5 bases and J by 0 bases, with 11 bases between. Germline V gene data show CDR1 as DFQATT and CDR2 as SNEGSKA (reference sequence). CDR3 loop: CSAQPPYSNQPQHF. As DNA, the CDR3 is TGCAGTGCTCAACCGCCTTATAGCAATCAGCCCCAGCATTTT.

V and J are TRBV20-1 and TRBJ2-2; 13 nucleotides line up with TRBD2. There are 17 residues in the CDR3. Germline V CDR1 and CDR2: DFQATT, SNEGSKA (reference sequence). Trimming took 4 bases from V and 5 from J; bases not matched to a gene: 10. The CDR3 nucleotides read TGCAGTGCTAAGGGACTAGCGGGACCCACCTCGACCGGGGAGCTGTTTTTT. Translating gives CSAKGLAGPTSTGELFF.

V usage is TRBV27 and J usage is TRBJ1-5; D may be TRBD1 (6 bases). V was pared by 7 bases and J by 0 bases, with 28 bases between. The CDR3 contains 20 residues. The germline gives CDR1 MNHEY, CDR2 SMNVEV (reference sequence). CDR3 in amino acids: CASKPKAALDRTSSNQPQHF. For the CDR3, the DNA is TGTGCCAGCAAGCCCAAGGCGGCCCTCGACAGGACCTCTAGCAATCAGCCCCAGCATTTT.

A word on this clonotype: A much larger clone lies a single base off, so this may be a read error. This chain links TRBV5-1 with TRBJ2-5; D might be TRBD2 (5 bases). With 0 bases removed from V and 5 bases from J, the gap between germline ends came to 14 bases. Germline loops: CDR1 SGHRS, CDR2 YFSETQ. The CDR3 spans 15 residues. The CDR3 is CASSLAPGGGETQYF. The CDR3 DNA is TGCGCCAGCAGCTTGGCACCCGGAGGCGGGGAGACCCAGTACTTC.

This clonotype was counted ten times or more. This chain links TRBV18 with TRBJ2-7; 14 positions match TRBD2. V shed 6 bases, J shed 2 bases, and the junction held 9 bases outside the gene matches. The CDR3 runs 17 residues. Germline lookup yields CDR1 KGHSH and CDR2 LQKENI. CDR3 DNA: TGTGCCAGCTCCCCTGGACTAGCGGGGGGCAATACCTACGAGCAGTACGTC. Its protein product is CASSPGLAGGNTYEQYV.

This clonotype was seen many times. The V and J genes are TRBV3-1 and TRBJ2-2; the D gene could be TRBD1 or TRBD2 (6 bases each). Between the trimmed V and J ends, which lost 4 bases and 5 bases, there was a span of 17 bases. This CDR3 region has 16 residues. Germline CDR1 LGHDT, CDR2 YNNKEL (reference sequence). CDR3 loop: CASSLEGGRGTGELFF. CDR3 bases: TGTGCCAGCAGCCTCGAAGGGGGGCGTGGAACCGGGGAGCTGTTTTTT. The entire variable domain, with the rest obtained from reference TRBV3-1 and TRBJ2-2, is as follows: DTAVSQTPKYLVTQMGNDKSIKCEQNLGHDTMYWYKQDSKKFLKIMFSYNNKELIINETVPNRFSPKSPDKAHLNLHINSLELGDSAVYFCASSLEGGRGTGELFFGEGSRLTVL.

This clonotype was detected ten times or more. The chain has TRBV24-1 and TRBJ2-5; D unclear. Trimming cost V 3 bases and J 0 bases, with 7 bases left between them. Germline V lookup: CDR1 KGHDR, CDR2 SFDVKD. This CDR3 comprises 14 residues. Here the CDR3 reads CATSDAVNQETQYF. The CDR3, as DNA: TGTGCCACCAGTGATGCTGTTAACCAAGAGACCCAGTACTTC.

Many counts were recorded for this clonotype. The chain uses TRBV25-1 and TRBJ2-2, with D uncertain. Per the germline V gene, CDR1 is MGHDK and CDR2 is SYGVNS. CDR3 length: 14 residues. Trimming left V 7 bases short and J 0 bases short, with 9 bases between. CDR3 protein: CASTPVPNTGELFF. CDR3 coding DNA: TGTGCCAGCACACCCGTGCCGAACACCGGGGAGCTGTTTTTT.

The chain is built from TRBV28 and TRBJ1-5; D gene uncertain. CDR1 is MDHEN, CDR2 SYDVKM, per germline. The ends were cut back, 5 bases at V and 0 bases at J, with 17 bases in the middle. CDR3 length: 17 amino acids. The CDR3 region has the DNA TGTGCCAGCAGTACTGCCCTGGACGTTTATAGCAATCAGCCCCAGCATTTT. Protein product: CASSTALDVYSNQPQHF.

This clonotype was detected a few times. The V gene is TRBV19, the J gene TRBJ2-2; TRBD1 is a possible D gene (5 bases). CDR1 LNHDA and CDR2 SQIVND come from the germline V gene (reference sequence). Between the trimmed V and J ends, which lost 5 bases and 1 base, there was a span of 11 bases. The CDR3 loop spans 15 amino acids. Here the CDR3 reads CASSPRTRNTGELFF. The CDR3 nucleotides read TGTGCCAGTAGTCCCCGGACAAGGAACACCGGGGAGCTGTTTTTT. The whole variable domain, filled in from reference TRBV19 and TRBJ2-2, reads DGGITQSPKYLFRKEGQNVTLSCEQNLNHDAMYWYRQDPGQGLRLIYYSQIVNDFQKGDIAEGYSVSREKKESFPLTVTSAQKNPTAFYLCASSPRTRNTGELFFGEGSRLTVL.

This clonotype has a handful of counts. The gene calls are TRBV5-5 and TRBJ1-2, with a weak D call TRBD1 (6 bases). This CDR3 has 14 amino acids. V was shortened by 1 base and J by 4 bases, with 11 bases between the two germline ends. CDR1 is SGHKS, CDR2 YYEKEE, per germline (reference sequence). CDR3 sequence: CASSLPGGAYGYTF. CDR3 nucleotide sequence: TGTGCCAGCAGCTTGCCGGGGGGCGCCTATGGCTACACCTTC. Combining the CDR3 with reference TRBV5-5 and TRBJ1-2 gives the whole variable domain DAGVTQSPTHLIKTRGQQVTLRCSPISGHKSVSWYQQVLGQGPQFIFQYYEKEERGRGNFPDRFSARQFPNYSSELNVNALLLGDSALYLCASSLPGGAYGYTFGSGTRLTVV.

This clonotype turned up a few times. CDR3 residues: CSARMGAKYTEAFF. In nucleotides, the CDR3 is TGCAGTGCTAGAATGGGGGCGAAATACACTGAAGCTTTCTTT. The J gene is TRBJ1-1, the V gene TRBV20-1, with D possibly being TRBD1 (6 bases). The CDR3 spans 14 residues. V was shortened by 2 bases and J by 3 bases, with 13 bases between the two germline ends. Germline CDR1 reads DFQATT; CDR2 reads SNEGSKA (reference sequence).

The gene calls are TRBV12-3 or TRBV12-4 and TRBJ1-3; 8 nucleotides align to TRBD1. The CDR3 is 14 amino acids. The ends lost 8 bases at V and 2 bases at J; junction bases unmatched: 5. The CDR3 bases are TGTGCCAGCCCTTTACAGGGGGCTGGAAACACCATATATTTT. Residues: CASPLQGAGNTIYF.

This clonotype was observed at least ten times. The chain combines TRBV5-5 with TRBJ2-3; weak D call: TRBD2 (6 bases). Germline V gene sequence: CDR1 SGHKS, CDR2 YYEKEE (reference sequence). V gave up 4 bases and J gave up 4 bases, with 13 bases separating them. The CDR3 loop spans 14 amino acids. Here the CDR3 DNA reads TGTGCCAGCAGCCTAGAGTGGGGGGCAGATACGCAGTATTTT. Protein sequence: CASSLEWGADTQYF.

This clonotype was seen at least ten times. This chain connects TRBV14 to TRBJ1-4; possibly TRBD1 for D (5 bases). The germline V gene encodes CDR1 SGHDN and CDR2 FVKESK. The CDR3 contains 18 residues. With 0 bases removed from V and 1 base from J, the gap between germline ends came to 15 bases. This CDR3 reads CASSQEWETGLTNEKLFF. CDR3 coding DNA: TGTGCCAGCAGCCAAGAATGGGAGACGGGACTAACTAATGAAAAACTGTTTTTT. Looking up the rest from reference TRBV14 and TRBJ1-4 gives the full variable domain: EAGVTQFPSHSVIEKGQTVTLRCDPISGHDNLYWYRRVMGKEIKFLLHFVKESKQDESGMPNNRFLAERTGGTYSTLKVQPAELEDSGVYFCASSQEWETGLTNEKLFFGSGTQLSVL.

This clonotype was counted only a few times. The chain uses TRBV7-9 and TRBJ2-1; 9 bases fit TRBD1. The CDR3 loop spans 14 amino acids. V dropped 5 bases and J dropped 10; count of bases not matched to a gene: 9. The V gene's germline CDR1 is SEHNR and CDR2 FQNEAQ (reference sequence). This chain's CDR3 is CASSEQGQGGEQFF. The CDR3 DNA sequence: TGTGCCAGCAGCGAGCAGGGACAGGGAGGAGAGCAGTTCTTC.